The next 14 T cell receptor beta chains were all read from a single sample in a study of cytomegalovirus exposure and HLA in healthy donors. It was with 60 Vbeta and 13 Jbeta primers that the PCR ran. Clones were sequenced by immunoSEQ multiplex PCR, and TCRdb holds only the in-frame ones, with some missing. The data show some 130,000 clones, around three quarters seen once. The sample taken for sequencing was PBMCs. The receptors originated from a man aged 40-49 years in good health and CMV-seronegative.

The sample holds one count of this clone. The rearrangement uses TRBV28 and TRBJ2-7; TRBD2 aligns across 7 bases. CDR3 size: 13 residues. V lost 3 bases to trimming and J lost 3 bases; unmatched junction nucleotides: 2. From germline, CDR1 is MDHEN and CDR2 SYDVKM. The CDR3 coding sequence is TGTGCCAGCAGTTTTTCTAGCGGCTACGAGCAGTACTTC. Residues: CASSFSSGYEQYF.

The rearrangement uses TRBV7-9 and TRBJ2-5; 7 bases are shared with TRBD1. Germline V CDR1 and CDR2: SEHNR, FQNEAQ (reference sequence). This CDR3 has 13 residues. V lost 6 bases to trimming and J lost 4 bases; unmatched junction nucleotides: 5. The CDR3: CASRSYRGETQYF. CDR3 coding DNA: TGTGCCAGCAGATCCTACAGGGGAGAGACCCAGTACTTC.

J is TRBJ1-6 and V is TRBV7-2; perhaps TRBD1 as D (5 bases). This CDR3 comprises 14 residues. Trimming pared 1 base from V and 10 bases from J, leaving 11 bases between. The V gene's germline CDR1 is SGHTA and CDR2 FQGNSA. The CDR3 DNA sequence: TGTGCCAGCAGCTTAGACAGGACCCAATCACCCCTCCACTTT. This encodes CASSLDRTQSPLHF.

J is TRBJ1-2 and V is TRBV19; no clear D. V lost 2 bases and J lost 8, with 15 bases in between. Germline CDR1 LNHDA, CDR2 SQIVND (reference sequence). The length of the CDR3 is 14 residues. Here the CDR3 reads CASSIIGTSGGYTF. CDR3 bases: TGTGCCAGTAGTATAATAGGCACCTCAGGAGGCTACACCTTC. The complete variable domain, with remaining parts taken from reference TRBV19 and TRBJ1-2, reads DGGITQSPKYLFRKEGQNVTLSCEQNLNHDAMYWYRQDPGQGLRLIYYSQIVNDFQKGDIAEGYSVSREKKESFPLTVTSAQKNPTAFYLCASSIIGTSGGYTFGSGTRLTVV.

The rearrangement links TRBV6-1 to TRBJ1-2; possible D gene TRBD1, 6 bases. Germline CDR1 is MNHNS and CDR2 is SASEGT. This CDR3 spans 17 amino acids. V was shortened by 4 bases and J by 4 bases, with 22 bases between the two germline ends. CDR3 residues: CASSVDSETQGIYGYTF. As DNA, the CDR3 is TGTGCCAGCAGTGTAGACTCCGAAACACAGGGAATCTATGGCTACACCTTC.

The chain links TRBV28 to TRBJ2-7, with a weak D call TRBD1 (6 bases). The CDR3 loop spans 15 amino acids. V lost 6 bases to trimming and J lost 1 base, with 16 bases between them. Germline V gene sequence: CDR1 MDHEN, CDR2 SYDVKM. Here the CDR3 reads CASRPLKDSSYEQYF. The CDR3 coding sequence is TGTGCCAGCAGACCACTGAAGGACAGTTCCTACGAGCAGTACTTC.

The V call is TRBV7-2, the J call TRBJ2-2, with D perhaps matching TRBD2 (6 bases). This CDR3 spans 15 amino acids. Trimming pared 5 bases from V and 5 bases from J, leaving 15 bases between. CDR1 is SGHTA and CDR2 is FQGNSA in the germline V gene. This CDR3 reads CASSQTRVKTGELFF. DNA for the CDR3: TGTGCCAGCAGCCAGACTAGGGTGAAAACCGGGGAGCTGTTTTTT.

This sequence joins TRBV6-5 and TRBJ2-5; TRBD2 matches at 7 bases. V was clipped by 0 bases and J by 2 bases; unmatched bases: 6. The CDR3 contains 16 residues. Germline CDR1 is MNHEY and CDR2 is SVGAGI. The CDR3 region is CASSYSVTGGQETQYF. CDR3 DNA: TGTGCCAGCAGTTACTCGGTAACGGGAGGACAAGAGACCCAGTACTTC.

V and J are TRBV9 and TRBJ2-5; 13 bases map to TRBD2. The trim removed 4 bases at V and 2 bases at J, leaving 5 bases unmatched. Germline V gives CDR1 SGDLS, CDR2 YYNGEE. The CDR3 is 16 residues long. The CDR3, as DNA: TGTGCCAGCAGCACGGGACTAGCGGGGCCTCAAGAGACCCAGTACTTC. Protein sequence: CASSTGLAGPQETQYF.

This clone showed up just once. The DNA for the CDR3 is TGCGCCAGCAGCCAGAGCGGGAGGGGGGATGAGCAGTTCTTC. It specifies CASSQSGRGDEQFF. This sequence joins TRBV4-3 and TRBJ2-1, with 10 positions matching TRBD2. The germline V gene has CDR1 LGHNA and CDR2 YSLEER. With 3 bases clipped from V and 8 bases from J, the junction kept 4 bases outside the gene matches. This CDR3 region has 14 residues.

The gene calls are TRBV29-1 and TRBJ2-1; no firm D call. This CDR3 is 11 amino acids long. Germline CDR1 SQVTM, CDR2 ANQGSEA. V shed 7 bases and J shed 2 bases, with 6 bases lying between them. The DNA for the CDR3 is TGCAGCGGCCAGACCTACAATGAGCAGTTCTTC. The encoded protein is CSGQTYNEQFF.

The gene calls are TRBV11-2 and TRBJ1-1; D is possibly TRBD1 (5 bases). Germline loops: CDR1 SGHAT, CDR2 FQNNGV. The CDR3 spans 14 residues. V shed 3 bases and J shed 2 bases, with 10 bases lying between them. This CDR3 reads CASSFRRGNTEAFF. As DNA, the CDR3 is TGTGCCAGCAGCTTCCGGCGGGGCAACACTGAAGCTTTCTTT. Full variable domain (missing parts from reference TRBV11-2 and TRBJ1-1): EAGVAQSPRYKIIEKRQSVAFWCNPISGHATLYWYQQILGQGPKLLIQFQNNGVVDDSQLPKDRFSAERLKGVDSTLKIQPAKLEDSAVYLCASSFRRGNTEAFFGQGTRLTVV.

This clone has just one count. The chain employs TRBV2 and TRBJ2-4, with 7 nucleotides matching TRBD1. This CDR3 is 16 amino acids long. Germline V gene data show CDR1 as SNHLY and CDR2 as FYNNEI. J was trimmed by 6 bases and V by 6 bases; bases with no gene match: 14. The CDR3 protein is CASSHPEETGSNIQYF. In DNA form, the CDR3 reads TGTGCCAGCAGCCACCCTGAGGAGACAGGGTCAAACATTCAGTACTTC.

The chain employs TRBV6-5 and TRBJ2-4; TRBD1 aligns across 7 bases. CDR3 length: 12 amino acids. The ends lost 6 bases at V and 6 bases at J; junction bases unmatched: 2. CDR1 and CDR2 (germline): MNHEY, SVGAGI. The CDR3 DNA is TGTGCCAGCAGGACAGGGTCAAACATTCAGTACTTC. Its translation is CASRTGSNIQYF.